The text below deals with one TCR beta chain. Its antigen is not known. This entry is derived from a study of T cell responses to AZD1222 COVID-19 vaccine. This CDR3 comprises 14 residues. The germline V gene encodes CDR1 SGHVS and CDR2 FQNEAQ. V lost 3 bases and J lost 8; bases outside the gene matches: 7. Study results and caveats: Only a handful of people who got AZD1222 tested seropositive at baseline. Nearly half of spike-specific TCRs reportedly go after variant regions that carry no mutations. White British ancestry dominated among donors, who included more females, and clonal diversity was possibly underestimated. All repertoire sampling was performed exclusively after the peak T cell response.

The repertoire was sequenced with immunoSEQ multiplex PCR; TCRdb's copy has only in-frame clones and lacks some. Here the sample spans over 50,000 clones, around 80% being singletons. The V gene is TRBV7-8, the J gene TRBJ2-1; 7 bases match TRBD2. The clonotype originates from an adult who received the AZD1222 COVID-19 vaccine. This specimen was peripheral blood, taken 28 days after the second AZD1222 dose. The CDR3 spells CASSFYGGSDEQFF. CDR3 sequence (DNA): TGTGCCAGCAGCTTTTACGGCGGGAGTGATGAGCAGTTCTTC.